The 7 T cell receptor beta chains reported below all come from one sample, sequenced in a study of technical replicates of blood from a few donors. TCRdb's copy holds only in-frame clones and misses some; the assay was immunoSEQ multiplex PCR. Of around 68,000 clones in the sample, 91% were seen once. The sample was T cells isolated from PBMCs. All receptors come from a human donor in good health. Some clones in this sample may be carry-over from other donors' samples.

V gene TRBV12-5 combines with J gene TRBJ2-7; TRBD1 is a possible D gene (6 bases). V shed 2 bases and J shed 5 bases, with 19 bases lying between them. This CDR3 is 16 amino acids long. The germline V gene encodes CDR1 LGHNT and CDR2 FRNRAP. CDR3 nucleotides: TGTGCTAGTGGTTTGTTTCTTCCGGACAGTGACCACGAGCAGTACTTC. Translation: CASGLFLPDSDHEQYF.

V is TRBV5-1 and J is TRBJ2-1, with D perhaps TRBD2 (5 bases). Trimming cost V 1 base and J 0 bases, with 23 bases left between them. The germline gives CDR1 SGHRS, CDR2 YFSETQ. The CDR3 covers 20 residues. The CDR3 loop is CASSLLLALIDENSYNEQFF. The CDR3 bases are TGCGCCAGCAGCTTGCTCCTAGCCTTAATAGACGAAAACTCCTACAATGAGCAGTTCTTC.

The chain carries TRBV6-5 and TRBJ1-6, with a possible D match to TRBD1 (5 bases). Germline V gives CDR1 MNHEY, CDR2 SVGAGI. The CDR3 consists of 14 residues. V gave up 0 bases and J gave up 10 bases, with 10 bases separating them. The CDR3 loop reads CASSYSQGGSPLHF. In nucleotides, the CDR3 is TGTGCCAGCAGTTACTCTCAGGGTGGCTCACCCCTCCACTTT.

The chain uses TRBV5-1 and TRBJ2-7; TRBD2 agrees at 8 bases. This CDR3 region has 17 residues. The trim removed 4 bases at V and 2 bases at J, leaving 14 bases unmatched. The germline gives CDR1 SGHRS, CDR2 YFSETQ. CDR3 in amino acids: CASSRGTSTQTTYEQYF. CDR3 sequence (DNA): TGCGCCAGCAGCAGGGGGACTAGTACCCAGACCACCTACGAGCAGTACTTC.

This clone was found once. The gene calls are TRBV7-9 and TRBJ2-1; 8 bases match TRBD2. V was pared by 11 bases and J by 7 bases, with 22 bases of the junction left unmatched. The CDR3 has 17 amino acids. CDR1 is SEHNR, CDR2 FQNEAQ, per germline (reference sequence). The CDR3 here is CAPTEPSSSGKVNEQFF. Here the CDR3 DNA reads TGTGCCCCCACCGAGCCCTCTAGTAGCGGGAAGGTGAATGAGCAGTTCTTC.

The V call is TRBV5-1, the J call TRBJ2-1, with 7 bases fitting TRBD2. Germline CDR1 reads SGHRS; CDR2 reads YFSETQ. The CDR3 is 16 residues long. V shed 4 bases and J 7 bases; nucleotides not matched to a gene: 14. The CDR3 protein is CASSLGSSGVGNEQFF. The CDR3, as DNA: TGCGCCAGCAGCCTAGGGTCGAGCGGGGTGGGGAATGAGCAGTTCTTC.

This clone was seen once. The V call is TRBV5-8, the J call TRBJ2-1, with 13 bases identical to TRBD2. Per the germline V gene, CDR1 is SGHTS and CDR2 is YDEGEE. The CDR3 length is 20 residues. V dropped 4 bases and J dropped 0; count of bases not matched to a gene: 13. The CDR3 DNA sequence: TGTGCCAGCAGCCGGGGACTAGCGGGAACCGTCTCGAGCTCCTACAATGAGCAGTTCTTC. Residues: CASSRGLAGTVSSSYNEQFF.